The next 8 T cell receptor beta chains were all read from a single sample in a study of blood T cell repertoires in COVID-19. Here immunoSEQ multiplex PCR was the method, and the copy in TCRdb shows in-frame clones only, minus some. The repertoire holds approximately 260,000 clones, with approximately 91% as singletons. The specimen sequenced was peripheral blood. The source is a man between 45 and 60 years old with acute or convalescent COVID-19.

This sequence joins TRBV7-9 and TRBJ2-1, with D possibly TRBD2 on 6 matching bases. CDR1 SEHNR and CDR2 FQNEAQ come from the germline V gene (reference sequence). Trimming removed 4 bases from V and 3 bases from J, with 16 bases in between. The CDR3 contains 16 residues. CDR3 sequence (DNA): TGTGCCAGCAGCTGGGATGCCGGGACTCACTACAATGAGCAGTTCTTC. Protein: CASSWDAGTHYNEQFF. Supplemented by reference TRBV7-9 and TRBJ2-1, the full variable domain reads DTGVSQNPRHKITKRGQNVTFRCDPISEHNRLYWYRQTLGQGPEFLTYFQNEAQLEKSRLLSDRFSAERPKGSFSTLEIQRTEQGDSAMYLCASSWDAGTHYNEQFFGPGTRLTVL.

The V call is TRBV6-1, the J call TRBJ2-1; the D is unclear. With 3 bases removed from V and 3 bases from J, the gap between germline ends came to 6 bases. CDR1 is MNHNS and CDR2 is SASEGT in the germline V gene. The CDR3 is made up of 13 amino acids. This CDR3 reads CASSDILYNEQFF. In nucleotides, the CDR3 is TGTGCCAGCAGTGATATACTCTACAATGAGCAGTTCTTC.

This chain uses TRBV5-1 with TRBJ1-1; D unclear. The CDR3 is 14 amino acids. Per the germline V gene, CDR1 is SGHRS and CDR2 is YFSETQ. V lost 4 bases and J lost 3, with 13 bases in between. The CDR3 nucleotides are TGCGCCAGCAGCGCACGGCATCGGGACACTGAAGCTTTCTTT. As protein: CASSARHRDTEAFF.

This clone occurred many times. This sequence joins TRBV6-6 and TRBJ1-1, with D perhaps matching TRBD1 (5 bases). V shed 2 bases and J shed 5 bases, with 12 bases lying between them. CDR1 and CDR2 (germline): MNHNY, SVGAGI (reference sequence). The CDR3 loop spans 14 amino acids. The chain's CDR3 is CASSYDSGLTEAFF. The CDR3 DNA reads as TGTGCCAGCAGTTACGACTCAGGGTTAACTGAAGCTTTCTTT.

The CDR3 loop is CASSERVDRKSDTDTQYF. The CDR3 nucleotides are TGTGCCAGCAGTGAAAGGGTGGACAGAAAAAGTGACACAGATACGCAGTATTTT. The rearrangement links TRBV2 to TRBJ2-3, with D possibly being TRBD1 (6 bases). Germline assignment: CDR1 SNHLY and CDR2 FYNNEI. The germline V and J ends were trimmed by 2 bases and 2 bases, with 20 bases remaining between them. The CDR3 has 18 residues.

The CDR3 DNA follows: TGTGCCAGCTCACCTTCCCCTCCCTCTGGAAACACCATATATTTT. This gives the protein CASSPSPPSGNTIYF. The genes are TRBV18 and TRBJ1-3, with D unclear. CDR1 and CDR2 (germline): KGHSH, LQKENI. The CDR3 consists of 15 residues. The V and J ends lost 3 bases and 0 bases respectively, with 9 bases between them.

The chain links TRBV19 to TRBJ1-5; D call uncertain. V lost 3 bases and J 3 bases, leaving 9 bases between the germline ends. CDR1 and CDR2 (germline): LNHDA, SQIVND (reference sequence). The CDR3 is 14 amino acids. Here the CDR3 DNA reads TGTGCCAGTAGTATTGAGGGTTACAATCAGCCCCAGCATTTT. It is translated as CASSIEGYNQPQHF.

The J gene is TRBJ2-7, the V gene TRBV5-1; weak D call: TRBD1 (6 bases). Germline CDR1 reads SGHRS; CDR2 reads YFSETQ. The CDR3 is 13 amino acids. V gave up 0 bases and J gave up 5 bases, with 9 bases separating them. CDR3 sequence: CASSLGGQNEQYF. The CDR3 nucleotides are TGCGCCAGCAGCTTGGGCGGACAGAACGAGCAGTACTTC.